Each of the 12 T cell receptor beta chains below was sequenced from the same sample in a study of regulatory T cells in long-lasting Graves disease (dated by TCRdb to about 2021). The method behind the library was multiplex PCR. The instrument given in TCRdb is Illumina HiSeq 4000. CDR3 regions were amplified by Arm-PCR with iRepertoire HTBI primers to construct TCR beta libraries. TCRdb redid the processing of the public reads, applying fastp at Q25 and MiXCR, and retained in-frame beta chains. For every CDR3 protein sequence, its rows merge into one entry that carries the most common genes and DNA. This sample comprises roughly 610,000 distinct CDR3 sequences, under 20% of them detected only once. Of the sample, around a sixth falls within the top ten clones. Taken with the paper, the label for time point translates to: newly diagnosed GD, antithyroid drugs for less than 3 months. For both TCR sequencing and RNA sequencing, RNA was extracted from PBMCs in TRIzol.

This same sample was also part of a study on T cells in Graves' hyperthyroidism and ophthalmopathy.

The sample consisted of peripheral blood mononuclear cells (PBMCs), taken at new diagnosis, from a patient treated with antithyroid drugs. The receptors here all came from a woman aged 30 to 39 with Graves disease. Donor details come from another sample of the same person, matched by shared clones.

This clonotype was observed many times. V and J are TRBV12-3 or TRBV12-4 and TRBJ2-7, with TRBD2 matching 7 bases. The CDR3 spans 15 residues. Germline trimming cut 3 bases from V and 6 bases from J; bases unmatched to any gene: 11. The DNA for the CDR3 is TGTGCCAGCAGTTTTAAGCGGGACGGGGGTGTCGAGCAGTACTTC. It yields the protein CASSFKRDGGVEQYF.

This clonotype was detected ten times or more. The rearrangement links TRBV11-2 to TRBJ2-7; 8 bases fit TRBD2. J gave up 2 bases and V 1 base, and 4 bases lay outside the gene matches. There are 15 residues in the CDR3. The germline gives CDR1 SGHAT, CDR2 FQNNGV. CDR3 protein: CASSLAGGPAYEQYF. In DNA, the CDR3 is TGTGCCAGCAGCTTAGCGGGAGGGCCAGCCTACGAGCAGTACTTC.

This chain links TRBV9 with TRBJ2-2; D is unclear. Per germline, CDR1 SGDLS and CDR2 YYNGEE. The CDR3 runs 12 residues. Between the trimmed V and J ends, which lost 0 bases and 9 bases, there was a span of 6 bases. The CDR3 sequence is CASSVEGWELFF. Written as DNA, the CDR3 is TGTGCCAGCAGCGTAGAGGGATGGGAGCTGTTTTTT.

This clonotype has a count of ten or more. The chain recombines TRBV5-1 with TRBJ2-1; D remains ambiguous. V gave up 0 bases and J gave up 7 bases, with 14 bases separating them. The germline CDR1 and CDR2 sequences are SGHRS and YFSETQ. The CDR3 consists of 15 residues. CDR3 region: CASSLDPVISNEQFF. The CDR3, as DNA: TGCGCCAGCAGCTTGGACCCGGTTATCTCTAATGAGCAGTTCTTC.

The chain employs TRBV7-3 and TRBJ2-2, with D possibly matching TRBD1 (5 bases). From germline, CDR1 is SGHTA and CDR2 FQGTGA. The CDR3 runs to 15 residues. Trimming took 3 bases from V and 3 from J, leaving 11 bases between them. CDR3 DNA: TGTGCCAGCAGCTTCTCACTGACAGACACCGGGGAGCTGTTTTTT. Its translation is CASSFSLTDTGELFF.

The chain recombines TRBV9 with TRBJ2-3; maybe TRBD2 (6 bases). The CDR3 consists of 18 residues. Germline CDR1 and CDR2: SGDLS and YYNGEE. The ends were cut back, 1 base at V and 1 base at J, with 19 bases in the middle. In nucleotides, the CDR3 is TGTGCCAGCAGCGTAAGGCTCACCGGGGACTCTGGCACAGATACGCAGTATTTT. This translates into CASSVRLTGDSGTDTQYF.

The chain links TRBV19 to TRBJ1-5; TRBD1 is a possible D gene (5 bases). The V gene's germline CDR1 is LNHDA and CDR2 SQIVND (reference sequence). Between the trimmed V and J ends, which lost 4 bases and 3 bases, there was a span of 19 bases. The CDR3 has 17 residues. CDR3 coding DNA: TGTGCCAGTAGTAGAACAGGTCTTCTAGGGGACAATCAGCCCCAGCATTTT. Encoded protein: CASSRTGLLGDNQPQHF.

The rearrangement joins TRBV19 to TRBJ2-3; tentative D call: TRBD2 (6 bases). The germline V gene encodes CDR1 LNHDA and CDR2 SQIVND (reference sequence). This CDR3 region has 14 residues. V lost 3 bases and J 6 bases, leaving 13 bases between the germline ends. The CDR3 DNA follows: TGTGCCAGTAGTATCGGACTAACCCAGGATACGCAGTATTTT. Translation: CASSIGLTQDTQYF.

This clonotype was recorded at least ten times. This chain links TRBV28 with TRBJ1-1; D call uncertain. V lost 5 bases and J 3 bases, leaving 16 bases between the germline ends. CDR3 length: 15 amino acids. Per the germline V gene, CDR1 is MDHEN and CDR2 is SYDVKM. CDR3 sequence (DNA): TGTGCCAGCAGTCCAAGGGTTTGGGCCTACACTGAAGCTTTCTTT. Translated: CASSPRVWAYTEAFF.

The gene calls are TRBV5-1 and TRBJ1-4; 8 bases map to TRBD1. Germline CDR1 and CDR2: SGHRS and YFSETQ. The CDR3 is made up of 16 amino acids. V lost 7 bases, J lost 2 bases, and 10 bases stayed unmatched. The CDR3 DNA sequence: TGCGCCAGCGGGGCAGGGGGCGCCCAGACTAATGAAAAACTGTTTTTT. Translated, it gives CASGAGGAQTNEKLFF.

This clonotype was seen a handful of times. This likely comes from a read error, as the CDR3 has no conserved phenylalanine or tryptophan at its end. The rearrangement joins TRBV7-9 to TRBJ1-2; D is ambiguous. The CDR3 is 16 amino acids. The ends were cut back, 2 bases at V and 4 bases at J, with 17 bases in the middle. Per germline, CDR1 SEHNR and CDR2 FQNEAQ (reference sequence). Written as DNA, the CDR3 is TGTGCCAGCAGCTTACTTGGTACGGATAGGTCCTATGGCTACACCTCC. Protein: CASSLLGTDRSYGYTS.

This clonotype was seen repeatedly, ten times or more. J is TRBJ1-4 and V is TRBV20-1; no clear D gene. V dropped 5 bases and J dropped 3 bases, with 4 bases sitting between them. The CDR3 totals 11 residues. Germline V gives CDR1 DFQATT, CDR2 SNEGSKA (reference sequence). CDR3 residues: CSAGPNEKLFF. The DNA of the CDR3 is TGCAGTGCTGGGCCTAATGAAAAACTGTTTTTT.